This T cell receptor beta chain was sequenced for a study of identical twins. Healthy Caucasian individuals made up all the donors. CDR1 SEHNR and CDR2 FQNEAQ come from the germline V gene (reference sequence). This CDR3 spans 15 amino acids. Trimming removed 1 base from V and 5 bases from J; junction bases left unmatched: 7. TCRdb used MiXCR to reprocess the 5' RACE reads, holding one entry per CDR3 protein. Among approximately 190,000 distinct CDR3 sequences listed, approximately 15% were seen once. Study results and caveats: Invariant populations such as MAIT and iNKT cells could partly muddle zero-insertion analyses.

Regarding this clonotype: Its antigen remains unknown.

Separately, the same data were catalogued under a study of T cells expressing NK-cell markers. As that study records: Eight donors were sequenced, of whom seven were HCMV-seropositive, while the remaining one was HCMV-seronegative. Four donors' CD3+CD56-NKG2C+ cells were dominated by the same clonotypes.

Sequencing was carried out using CD8+ T cells sorted from blood. The sequence came from a woman aged 18-35 years in good health. V gene TRBV7-9 combines with J gene TRBJ2-7; 8 nucleotides line up with TRBD2. DNA for the CDR3: TGTGCCAGCAGCTTAGGGAGAAGCGGGAGTCACGAGCAGTACTTC. Protein product: CASSLGRSGSHEQYF.